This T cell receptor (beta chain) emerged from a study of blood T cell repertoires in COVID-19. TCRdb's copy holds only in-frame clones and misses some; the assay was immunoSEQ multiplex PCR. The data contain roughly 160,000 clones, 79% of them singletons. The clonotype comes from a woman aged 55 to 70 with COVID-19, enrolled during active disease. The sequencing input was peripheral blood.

DNA for the CDR3: TGTGCCAGCAGCCTGGACAGGGCTATCGAGACCCAGTACTTC. This sequence encodes CASSLDRAIETQYF. This chain uses TRBV7-2 with TRBJ2-5, with 8 bases lining up with TRBD1. CDR3 length equals 14 residues. V dropped 5 bases and J dropped 5; count of bases not matched to a gene: 7. The germline V gene has CDR1 SGHTA and CDR2 FQGNSA.